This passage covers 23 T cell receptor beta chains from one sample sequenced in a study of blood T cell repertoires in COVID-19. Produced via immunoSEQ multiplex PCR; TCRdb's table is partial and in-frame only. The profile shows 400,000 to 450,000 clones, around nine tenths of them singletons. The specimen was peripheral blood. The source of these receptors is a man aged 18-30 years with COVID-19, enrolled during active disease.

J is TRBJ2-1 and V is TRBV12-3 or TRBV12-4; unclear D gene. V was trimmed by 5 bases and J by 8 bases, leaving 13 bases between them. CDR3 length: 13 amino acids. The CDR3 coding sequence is TGTGCCAGCAGTATGGGCCTTTGGGATGAGCAGTTCTTC. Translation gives CASSMGLWDEQFF.

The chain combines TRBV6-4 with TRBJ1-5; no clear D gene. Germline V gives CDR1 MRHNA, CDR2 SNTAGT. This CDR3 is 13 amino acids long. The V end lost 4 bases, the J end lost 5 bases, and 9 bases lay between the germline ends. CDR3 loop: CASSATTDQPQHF. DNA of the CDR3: TGTGCCAGCAGTGCCACGACTGATCAGCCCCAGCATTTT.

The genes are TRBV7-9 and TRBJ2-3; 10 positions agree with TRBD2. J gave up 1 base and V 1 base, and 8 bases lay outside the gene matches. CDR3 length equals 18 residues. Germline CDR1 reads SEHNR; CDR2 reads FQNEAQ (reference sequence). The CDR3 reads CASSLGSSGSPGTDTQYF. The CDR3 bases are TGTGCCAGCAGCTTAGGCTCTAGCGGGAGCCCGGGCACAGATACGCAGTATTTT.

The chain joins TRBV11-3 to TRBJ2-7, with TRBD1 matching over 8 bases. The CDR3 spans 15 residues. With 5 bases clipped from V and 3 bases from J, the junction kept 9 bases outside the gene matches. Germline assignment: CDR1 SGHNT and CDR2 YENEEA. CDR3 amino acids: CASSDRQGIHYEQYF. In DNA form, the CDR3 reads TGTGCCAGCAGCGACCGACAGGGGATTCACTACGAGCAGTACTTC.

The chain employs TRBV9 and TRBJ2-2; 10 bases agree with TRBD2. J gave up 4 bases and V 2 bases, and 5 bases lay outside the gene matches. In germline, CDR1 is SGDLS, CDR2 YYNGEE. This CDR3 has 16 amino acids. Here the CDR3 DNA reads TGTGCCAGCAGCGTCGTAGCGGGAGGTCTCACCGGGGAGCTGTTTTTT. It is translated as CASSVVAGGLTGELFF.

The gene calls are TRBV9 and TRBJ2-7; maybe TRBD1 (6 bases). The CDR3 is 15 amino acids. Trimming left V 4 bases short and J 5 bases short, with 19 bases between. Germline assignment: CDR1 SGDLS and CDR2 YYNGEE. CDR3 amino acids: CASSPPSQGVDEQYF. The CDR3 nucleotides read TGTGCCAGCAGCCCTCCCTCACAGGGCGTCGACGAGCAGTACTTC.

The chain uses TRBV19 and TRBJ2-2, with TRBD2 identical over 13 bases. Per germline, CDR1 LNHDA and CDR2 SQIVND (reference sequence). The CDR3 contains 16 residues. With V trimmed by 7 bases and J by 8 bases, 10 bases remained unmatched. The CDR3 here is CASTDQGGLAGGELFF. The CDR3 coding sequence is TGTGCCAGTACCGATCAGGGGGGACTAGCGGGAGGGGAGCTGTTTTTT.

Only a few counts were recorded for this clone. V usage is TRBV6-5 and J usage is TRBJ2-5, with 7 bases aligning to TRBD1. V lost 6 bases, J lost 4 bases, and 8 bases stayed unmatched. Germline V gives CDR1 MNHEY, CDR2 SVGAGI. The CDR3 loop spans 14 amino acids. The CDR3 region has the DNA TGTGCCAGCAGGCGATACAGGGGCCCAGAGACCCAGTACTTC. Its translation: CASRRYRGPETQYF.

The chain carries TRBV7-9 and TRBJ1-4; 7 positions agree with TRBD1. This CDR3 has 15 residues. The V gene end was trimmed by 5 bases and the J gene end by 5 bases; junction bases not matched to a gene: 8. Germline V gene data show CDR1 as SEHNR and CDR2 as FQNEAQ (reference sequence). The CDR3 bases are TGTGCCAGCAGCCAACAGGGGCTGGCGAATGAAAAACTGTTTTTT. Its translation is CASSQQGLANEKLFF.

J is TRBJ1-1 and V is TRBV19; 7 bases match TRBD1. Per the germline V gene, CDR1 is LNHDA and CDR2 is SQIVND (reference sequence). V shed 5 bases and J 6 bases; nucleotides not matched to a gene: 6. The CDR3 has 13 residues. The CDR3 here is CASSYDRDAEAFF. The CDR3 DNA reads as TGTGCCAGTAGTTACGACAGGGATGCTGAAGCTTTCTTT. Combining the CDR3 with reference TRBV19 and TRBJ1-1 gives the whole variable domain DGGITQSPKYLFRKEGQNVTLSCEQNLNHDAMYWYRQDPGQGLRLIYYSQIVNDFQKGDIAEGYSVSREKKESFPLTVTSAQKNPTAFYLCASSYDRDAEAFFGQGTRLTVV.

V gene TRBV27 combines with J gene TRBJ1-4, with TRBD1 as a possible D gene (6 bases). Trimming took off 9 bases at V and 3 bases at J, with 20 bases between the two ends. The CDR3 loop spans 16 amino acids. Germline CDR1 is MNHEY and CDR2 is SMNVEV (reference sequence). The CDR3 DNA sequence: TGTGCCAGTACCTCAGGGGCAGGGATGGCTAATGAAAAACTGTTTTTT. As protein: CASTSGAGMANEKLFF.

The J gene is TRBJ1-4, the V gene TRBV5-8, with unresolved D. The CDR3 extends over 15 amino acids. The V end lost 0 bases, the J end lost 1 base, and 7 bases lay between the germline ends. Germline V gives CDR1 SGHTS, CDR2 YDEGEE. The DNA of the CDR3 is TGTGCCAGCAGCTTGGGACATGGAACTAATGAAAAACTGTTTTTT. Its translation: CASSLGHGTNEKLFF.

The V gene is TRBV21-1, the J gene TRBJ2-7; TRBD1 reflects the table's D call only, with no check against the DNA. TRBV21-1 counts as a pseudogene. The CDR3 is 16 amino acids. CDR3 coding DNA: TGTGCCAGCAGCACTAGCTCGGACAGGGGGTTCGACGAGCAGTACTTC. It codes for CASSTSSDRGFDEQYF.

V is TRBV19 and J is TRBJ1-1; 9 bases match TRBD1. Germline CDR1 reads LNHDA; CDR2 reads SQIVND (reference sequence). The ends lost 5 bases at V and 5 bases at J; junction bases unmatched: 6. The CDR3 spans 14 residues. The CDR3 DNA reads TGTGCCAGTAGTCACAACAGGGGGCGGACTGAAGCTTTCTTT. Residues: CASSHNRGRTEAFF.

CDR3 bases: TGTGCCTGGAGTGGTCAGGGCTTGCGGCCCCAGCATTTT. Translated, it gives CAWSGQGLRPQHF. J is TRBJ1-5 and V is TRBV30; D is possibly TRBD1 (5 bases). CDR1 and CDR2 (germline): GTSNPN, SVGIG (reference sequence). The CDR3 has 13 residues. V shed 1 base and J shed 9 bases, with 13 bases lying between them. Variable domain in full (rest from reference TRBV30 and TRBJ1-5): SQTIHQWPATLVQPVGSPLSLECTVEGTSNPNLYWYRQAAGRGLQLLFYSVGIGQISSEVPQNLSASRPQDRQFILSSKKLLLSDSGFYLCAWSGQGLRPQHFGDGTRLSIL.

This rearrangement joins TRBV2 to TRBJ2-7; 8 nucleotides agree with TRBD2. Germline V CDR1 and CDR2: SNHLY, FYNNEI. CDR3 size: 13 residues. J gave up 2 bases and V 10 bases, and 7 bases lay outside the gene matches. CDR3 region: CATGGAGAYEQYF. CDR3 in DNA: TGTGCCACGGGAGGAGCGGGAGCCTACGAGCAGTACTTC.

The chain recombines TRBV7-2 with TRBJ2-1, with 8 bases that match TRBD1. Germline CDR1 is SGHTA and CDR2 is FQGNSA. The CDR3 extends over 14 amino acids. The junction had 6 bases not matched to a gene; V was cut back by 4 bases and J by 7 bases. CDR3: CASSSRTGRNEQFF. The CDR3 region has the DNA TGTGCCAGCAGCTCCCGGACAGGGCGTAATGAGCAGTTCTTC. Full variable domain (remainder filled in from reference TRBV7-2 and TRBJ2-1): GAGVSQSPSNKVTEKGKDVELRCDPISGHTALYWYRQSLGQGLEFLIYFQGNSAPDKSGLPSDRFSAERTGGSVSTLTIQRTQQEDSAVYLCASSSRTGRNEQFFGPGTRLTVL.

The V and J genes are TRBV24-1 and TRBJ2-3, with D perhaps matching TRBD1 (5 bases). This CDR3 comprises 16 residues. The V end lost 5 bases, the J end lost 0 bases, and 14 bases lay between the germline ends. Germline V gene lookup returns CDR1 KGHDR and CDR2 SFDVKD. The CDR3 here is CATSGLQGISTDTQYF. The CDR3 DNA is TGTGCCACCAGTGGACTTCAGGGAATAAGCACAGATACGCAGTATTTT.

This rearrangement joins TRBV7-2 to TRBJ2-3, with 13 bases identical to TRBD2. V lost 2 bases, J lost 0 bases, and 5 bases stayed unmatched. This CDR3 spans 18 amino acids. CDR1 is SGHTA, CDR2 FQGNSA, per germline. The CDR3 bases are TGTGCCAGCAGCTTATGGACTAGCGGGAGTATAAGCACAGATACGCAGTATTTT. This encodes CASSLWTSGSISTDTQYF.

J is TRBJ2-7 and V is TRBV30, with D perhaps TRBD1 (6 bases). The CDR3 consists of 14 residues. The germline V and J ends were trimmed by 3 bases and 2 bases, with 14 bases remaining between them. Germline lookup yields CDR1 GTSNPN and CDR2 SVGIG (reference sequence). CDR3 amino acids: CAWSADRLAYEQYF. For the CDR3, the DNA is TGTGCCTGGAGCGCAGACAGGTTAGCCTACGAGCAGTACTTC.

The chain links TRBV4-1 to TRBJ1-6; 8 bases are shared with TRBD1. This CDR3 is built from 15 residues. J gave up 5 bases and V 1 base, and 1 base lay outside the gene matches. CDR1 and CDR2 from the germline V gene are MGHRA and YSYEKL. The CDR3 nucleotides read TGCGCCAGCAGCCAAGCGGACAGGGATAATTCACCCCTCCACTTT. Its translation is CASSQADRDNSPLHF.

This CDR3 reads CASSPSFSGGLVDTQYF. The CDR3, as DNA: TGCGCCAGCAGCCCCTCTTTTAGCGGGGGGCTCGTAGATACGCAGTATTTT. The chain couples TRBV4-1 to TRBJ2-3, with 10 positions matching TRBD2. From germline, CDR1 is MGHRA and CDR2 YSYEKL. This CDR3 comprises 17 residues. The V segment lost 4 bases and the J segment 5 bases; nucleotides outside the gene matches: 12.

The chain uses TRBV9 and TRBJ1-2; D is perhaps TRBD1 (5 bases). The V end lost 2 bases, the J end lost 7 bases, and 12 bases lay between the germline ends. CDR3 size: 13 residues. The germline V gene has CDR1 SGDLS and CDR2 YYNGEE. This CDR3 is CASSVDIIRGYTF. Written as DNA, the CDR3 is TGTGCCAGCAGCGTGGACATCATTCGTGGCTACACCTTC.